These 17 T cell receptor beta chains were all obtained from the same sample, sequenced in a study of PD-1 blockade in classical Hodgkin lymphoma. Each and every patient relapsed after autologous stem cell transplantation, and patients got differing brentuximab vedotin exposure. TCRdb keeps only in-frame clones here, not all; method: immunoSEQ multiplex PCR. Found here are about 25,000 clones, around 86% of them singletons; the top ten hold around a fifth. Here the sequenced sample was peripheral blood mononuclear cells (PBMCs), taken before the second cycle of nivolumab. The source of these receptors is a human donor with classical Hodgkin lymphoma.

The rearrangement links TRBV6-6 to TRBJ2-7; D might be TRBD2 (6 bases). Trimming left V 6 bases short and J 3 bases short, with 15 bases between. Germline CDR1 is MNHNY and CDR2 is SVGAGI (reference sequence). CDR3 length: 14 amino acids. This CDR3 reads CASRATVGGYEQYF. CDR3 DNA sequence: TGTGCCAGCAGGGCCACTGTCGGGGGCTACGAGCAGTACTTC.

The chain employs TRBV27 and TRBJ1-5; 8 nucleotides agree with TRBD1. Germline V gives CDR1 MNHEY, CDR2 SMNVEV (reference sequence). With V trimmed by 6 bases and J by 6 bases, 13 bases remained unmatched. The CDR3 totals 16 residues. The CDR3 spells CASSPRRQGNSQPQHF. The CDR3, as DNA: TGTGCCAGCAGCCCCCGCAGACAGGGGAACAGTCAGCCCCAGCATTTT.

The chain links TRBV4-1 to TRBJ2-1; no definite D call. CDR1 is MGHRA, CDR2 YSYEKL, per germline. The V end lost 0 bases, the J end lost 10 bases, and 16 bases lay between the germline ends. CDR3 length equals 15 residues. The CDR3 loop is CASSQDLLELYEQFF. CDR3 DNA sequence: TGCGCCAGCAGCCAAGATTTGCTAGAATTGTACGAGCAGTTCTTC.

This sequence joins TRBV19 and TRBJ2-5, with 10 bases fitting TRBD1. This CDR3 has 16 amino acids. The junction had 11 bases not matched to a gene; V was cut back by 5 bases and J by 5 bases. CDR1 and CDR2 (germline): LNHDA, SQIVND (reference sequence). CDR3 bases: TGTGCCAGTAGTCCTCGGACCCGGGACAGGGGTGAGACCCAGTACTTC. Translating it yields CASSPRTRDRGETQYF.

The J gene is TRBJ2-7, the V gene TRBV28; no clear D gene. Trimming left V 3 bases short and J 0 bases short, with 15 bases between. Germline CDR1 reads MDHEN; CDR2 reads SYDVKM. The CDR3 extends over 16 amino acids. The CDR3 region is CASSFLGQDASYEQYF. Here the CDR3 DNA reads TGTGCCAGCAGTTTTCTCGGCCAGGATGCCTCCTACGAGCAGTACTTC.

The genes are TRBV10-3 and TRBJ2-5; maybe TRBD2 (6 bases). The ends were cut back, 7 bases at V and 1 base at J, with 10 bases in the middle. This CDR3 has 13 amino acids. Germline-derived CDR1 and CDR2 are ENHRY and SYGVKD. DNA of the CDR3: TGTGCCATCACCCCGGGACTCCAAGAGACCCAGTACTTC. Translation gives CAITPGLQETQYF.

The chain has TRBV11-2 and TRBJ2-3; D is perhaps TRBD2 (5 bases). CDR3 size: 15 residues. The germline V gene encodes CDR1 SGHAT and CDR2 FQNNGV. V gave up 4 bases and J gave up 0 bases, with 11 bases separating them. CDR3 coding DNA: TGTGCCAGCAGCTCGGCGGGTTTCAGCACAGATACGCAGTATTTT. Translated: CASSSAGFSTDTQYF.

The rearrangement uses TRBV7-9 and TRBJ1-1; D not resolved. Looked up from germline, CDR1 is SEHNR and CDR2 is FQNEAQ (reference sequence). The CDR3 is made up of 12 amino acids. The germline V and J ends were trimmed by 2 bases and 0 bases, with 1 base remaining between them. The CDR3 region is CASSLMNTEAFF. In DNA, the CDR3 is TGTGCCAGCAGCTTAATGAACACTGAAGCTTTCTTT.

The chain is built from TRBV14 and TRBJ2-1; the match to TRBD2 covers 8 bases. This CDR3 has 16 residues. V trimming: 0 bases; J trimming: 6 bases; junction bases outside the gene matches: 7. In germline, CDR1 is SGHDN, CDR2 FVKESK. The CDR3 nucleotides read TGTGCCAGCAGCCAAGATCTAGGTCTAGCGGGCAATGAGCAGTTCTTC. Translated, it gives CASSQDLGLAGNEQFF. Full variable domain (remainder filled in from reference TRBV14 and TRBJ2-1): EAGVTQFPSHSVIEKGQTVTLRCDPISGHDNLYWYRRVMGKEIKFLLHFVKESKQDESGMPNNRFLAERTGGTYSTLKVQPAELEDSGVYFCASSQDLGLAGNEQFFGPGTRLTVL.

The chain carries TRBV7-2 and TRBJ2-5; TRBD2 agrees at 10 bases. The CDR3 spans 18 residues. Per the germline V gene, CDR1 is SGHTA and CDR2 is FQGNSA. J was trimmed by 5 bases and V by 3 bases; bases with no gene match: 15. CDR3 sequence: CASSFTPRLAGAGETQYF. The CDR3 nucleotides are TGTGCCAGCAGCTTTACCCCCCGGCTAGCGGGGGCGGGCGAGACCCAGTACTTC.

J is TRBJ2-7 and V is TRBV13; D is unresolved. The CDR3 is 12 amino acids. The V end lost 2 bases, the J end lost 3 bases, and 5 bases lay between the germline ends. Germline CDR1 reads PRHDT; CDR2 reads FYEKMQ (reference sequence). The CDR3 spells CASSLWGYEQYF. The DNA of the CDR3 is TGTGCCAGCAGCTTATGGGGCTACGAGCAGTACTTC.

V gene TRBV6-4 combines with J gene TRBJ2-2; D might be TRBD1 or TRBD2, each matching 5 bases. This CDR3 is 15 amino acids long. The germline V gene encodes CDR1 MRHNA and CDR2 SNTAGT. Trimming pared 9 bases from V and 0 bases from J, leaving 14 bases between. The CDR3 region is CARVLWGSNTGELFF. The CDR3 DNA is TGTGCCAGAGTCCTCTGGGGGTCGAACACCGGGGAGCTGTTTTTT.

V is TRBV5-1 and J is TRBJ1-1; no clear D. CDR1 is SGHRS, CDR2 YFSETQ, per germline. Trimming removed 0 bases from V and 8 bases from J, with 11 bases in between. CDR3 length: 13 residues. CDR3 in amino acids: CASSLAGDYEAFF. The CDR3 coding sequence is TGCGCCAGCAGCTTGGCAGGCGATTACGAAGCTTTCTTT. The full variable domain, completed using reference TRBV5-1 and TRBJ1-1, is KAGVTQTPRYLIKTRGQQVTLSCSPISGHRSVSWYQQTPGQGLQFLFEYFSETQRNKGNFPGRFSGRQFSNSRSEMNVSTLELGDSALYLCASSLAGDYEAFFGQGTRLTVV.

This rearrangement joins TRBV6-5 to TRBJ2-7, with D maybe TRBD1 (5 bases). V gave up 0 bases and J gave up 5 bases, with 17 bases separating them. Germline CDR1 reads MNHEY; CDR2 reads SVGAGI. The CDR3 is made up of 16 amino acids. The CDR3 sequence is CASSYSGSDTAHEQYF. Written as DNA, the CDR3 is TGTGCCAGCAGTTACTCGGGTTCGGACACGGCCCACGAGCAGTACTTC.

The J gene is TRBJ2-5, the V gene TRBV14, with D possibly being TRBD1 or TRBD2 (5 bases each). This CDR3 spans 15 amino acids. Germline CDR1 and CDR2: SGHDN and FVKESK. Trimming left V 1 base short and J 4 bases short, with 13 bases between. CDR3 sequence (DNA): TGTGCCAGCAGCCAAGCTCGGGACCCCCGAGAGACCCAGTACTTC. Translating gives CASSQARDPRETQYF. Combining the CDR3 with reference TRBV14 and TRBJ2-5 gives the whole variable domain EAGVTQFPSHSVIEKGQTVTLRCDPISGHDNLYWYRRVMGKEIKFLLHFVKESKQDESGMPNNRFLAERTGGTYSTLKVQPAELEDSGVYFCASSQARDPRETQYFGPGTRLLVL.

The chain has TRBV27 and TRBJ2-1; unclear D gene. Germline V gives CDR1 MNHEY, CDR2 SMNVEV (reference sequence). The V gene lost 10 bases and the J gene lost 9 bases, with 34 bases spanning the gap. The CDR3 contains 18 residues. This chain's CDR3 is CAMLPPGREAFSLFEQFF. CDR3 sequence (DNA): TGTGCCATGCTCCCCCCAGGTAGAGAAGCGTTCTCCTTGTTTGAGCAGTTCTTC.

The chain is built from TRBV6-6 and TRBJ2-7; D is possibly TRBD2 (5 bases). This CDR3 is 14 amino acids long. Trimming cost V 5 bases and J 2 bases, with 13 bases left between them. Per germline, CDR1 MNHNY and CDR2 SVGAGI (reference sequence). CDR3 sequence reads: CASSTTRTTYEQYF. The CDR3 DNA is TGTGCCAGCAGTACTACTAGAACAACCTACGAGCAGTACTTC.